These 18 T cell receptor beta chains were sequenced from one sample in a study of blood T cell repertoires in COVID-19 (dated by TCRdb to the early 2020s). Library creation used the immunoSEQ multiplex PCR assay. The table was pulled from immuneACCESS by TCRdb, which kept in-frame rearrangements only. Such tables lose some clones; where checked, under half of the loss comes from unresolved V genes, and the rest has no known cause. The sample table records more than 60,000 clones; about 86% of these occur just once. Clones ranked in the top ten supply roughly 4% of the sample. The sample was peripheral blood. The receptors come from a man in his fifties with active COVID-19.

A few counts support this clone. V is TRBV11-2 and J is TRBJ2-7; 8 positions agree with TRBD1. Germline values: CDR1 SGHAT, CDR2 FQNNGV. The J segment lost 1 base and the V segment lost 3 bases, leaving 14 bases of the junction unmatched. The CDR3 totals 18 residues. CDR3: CASSFFILKQGESYEQYF. Written as DNA, the CDR3 is TGTGCCAGCAGCTTCTTCATCCTTAAACAGGGGGAATCCTACGAGCAGTACTTC.

This chain uses TRBV15 with TRBJ2-3; tentative D call: TRBD2 (6 bases). The V end lost 2 bases, the J end lost 1 base, and 13 bases lay between the germline ends. Germline lookup yields CDR1 LNHNV and CDR2 YYDKDF (reference sequence). The CDR3 has 16 residues. This chain's CDR3 is CATSRPHGGGTDTQYF. CDR3 sequence (DNA): TGTGCCACCAGCAGACCGCACGGGGGAGGCACAGATACGCAGTATTTT.

CDR3 amino acids: CASSFRSPVGETQYF. The CDR3, as DNA: TGTGCCAGCAGCTTCCGGAGCCCTGTTGGCGAGACCCAGTACTTC. The chain employs TRBV5-4 and TRBJ2-5, with D hard to call. This CDR3 is 15 amino acids long. Germline CDR1 SGHNT, CDR2 YYREEE (reference sequence). The V end was cut by 2 bases, the J end by 5 bases, with 16 bases between.

The rearrangement links TRBV5-1 to TRBJ2-6; 11 bases line up with TRBD1. The CDR3 runs to 20 residues. The V gene end was trimmed by 4 bases and the J gene end by 4 bases; junction bases not matched to a gene: 16. Germline CDR1 and CDR2: SGHRS and YFSETQ. The CDR3 loop reads CASSPYPRTGGGSGANVLTF. CDR3 in DNA: TGCGCCAGCAGCCCATACCCCAGGACAGGGGGCGGGTCCGGGGCCAACGTCCTGACTTTC.

The CDR3 region is CASSLFGRGDEQYF. The DNA of the CDR3 is TGTGCCAGCAGCTTGTTCGGCAGGGGGGATGAGCAGTACTTC. V and J are TRBV5-6 and TRBJ2-7, with a weak D call TRBD1 (7 bases). CDR1 is SGHDT and CDR2 is YYEEEE in the germline V gene. The CDR3 sequence is 14 residues long. Trimming removed 1 base from V and 7 bases from J, with 15 bases in between.

The chain carries TRBV5-5 and TRBJ2-7; D is perhaps TRBD1 (6 bases). This CDR3 contains 17 residues. V lost 2 bases to trimming and J lost 0 bases, with 18 bases between them. Germline V gives CDR1 SGHKS, CDR2 YYEKEE (reference sequence). The chain's CDR3 is CASSFAPYTDSSYEQYF. CDR3 coding DNA: TGTGCCAGCAGCTTCGCCCCTTATACGGACAGCTCCTACGAGCAGTACTTC.

This clone was observed once. The V call is TRBV27, the J call TRBJ1-2, with 7 bases fitting TRBD1. The CDR3 consists of 14 residues. V lost 8 bases, J lost 6 bases, and 12 bases stayed unmatched. Germline V lookup: CDR1 MNHEY, CDR2 SMNVEV (reference sequence). The CDR3 DNA reads as TGTGCCAGCGATATCTCACAGGGGCCCCATGGCTACACCTTC. Its translation: CASDISQGPHGYTF.

The rearrangement joins TRBV5-4 to TRBJ2-1, with 9 bases that match TRBD2. The J segment lost 2 bases and the V segment lost 4 bases, leaving 7 bases of the junction unmatched. Germline CDR1 SGHNT, CDR2 YYREEE (reference sequence). The CDR3 is made up of 16 amino acids. This chain's CDR3 is CASSAGGGGAYNEQFF. The CDR3 DNA reads as TGTGCCAGCAGCGCGGGTGGCGGGGGGGCCTACAATGAGCAGTTCTTC. Full variable domain (missing parts from reference TRBV5-4 and TRBJ2-1): ETGVTQSPTHLIKTRGQQVTLRCSSQSGHNTVSWYQQALGQGPQFIFQYYREEENGRGNFPPRFSGLQFPNYSSELNVNALELDDSALYLCASSAGGGGAYNEQFFGPGTRLTVL.

The chain recombines TRBV6-5 with TRBJ1-2; D is uncertain. CDR3 length: 13 residues. Trimming took off 6 bases at V and 4 bases at J, with 12 bases between the two ends. The V gene's germline CDR1 is MNHEY and CDR2 SVGAGI. The CDR3 region has the DNA TGTGCCAGCAGGACACCGGCGGGCTATGGCTACACCTTC. It translates to CASRTPAGYGYTF.

V is TRBV5-1 and J is TRBJ2-7; 8 nucleotides align to TRBD1. The CDR3 loop spans 14 amino acids. Per the germline V gene, CDR1 is SGHRS and CDR2 is YFSETQ. Trimming at V came to 4 bases and at J to 6 bases, leaving 9 bases not matched to a gene. This CDR3 reads CASSTDRATAEQYF. CDR3 bases: TGCGCCAGCAGCACGGACAGGGCGACGGCCGAGCAGTACTTC.

This chain links TRBV11-3 with TRBJ2-1; D remains unclear. CDR1 is SGHNT, CDR2 YENEEA, per germline. This CDR3 comprises 13 residues. With 0 bases removed from V and 6 bases from J, the gap between germline ends came to 6 bases. For the CDR3, the DNA is TGTGCCAGCAGCTTAGAGGCCCGCAATGAGCAGTTCTTC. Its translation: CASSLEARNEQFF.

J is TRBJ2-5 and V is TRBV5-4; 10 bases align to TRBD2. The CDR3 is made up of 16 amino acids. V lost 4 bases, J lost 2 bases, and 8 bases stayed unmatched. The germline gives CDR1 SGHNT, CDR2 YYREEE (reference sequence). Here the CDR3 DNA reads TGTGCCAGCAGCCAGGGACTAGCGACAACTCAAGAGACCCAGTACTTC. Its translation: CASSQGLATTQETQYF.

This chain joins TRBV5-1 and TRBJ2-3; 11 bases are a match to TRBD2. CDR3 length: 16 residues. Per germline, CDR1 SGHRS and CDR2 YFSETQ. Trimming removed 4 bases from V and 4 bases from J; junction bases left unmatched: 8. CDR3 region: CASSRRLAGTADTQYF. Written as DNA, the CDR3 is TGCGCCAGCAGCCGCCGACTAGCGGGAACTGCAGATACGCAGTATTTT. Full variable domain (missing parts from reference TRBV5-1 and TRBJ2-3): KAGVTQTPRYLIKTRGQQVTLSCSPISGHRSVSWYQQTPGQGLQFLFEYFSETQRNKGNFPGRFSGRQFSNSRSEMNVSTLELGDSALYLCASSRRLAGTADTQYFGPGTRLTVL.

V gene TRBV11-2 combines with J gene TRBJ1-1; D is uncertain. This CDR3 is built from 15 residues. CDR1 is SGHAT, CDR2 FQNNGV, per germline. Trimming pared 1 base from V and 11 bases from J, leaving 20 bases between. CDR3 protein: CASSLGGDPLGRAFF. CDR3 coding DNA: TGTGCCAGCAGCTTAGGGGGAGACCCCCTAGGTCGGGCTTTCTTT. The full variable domain, completed using reference TRBV11-2 and TRBJ1-1, is EAGVAQSPRYKIIEKRQSVAFWCNPISGHATLYWYQQILGQGPKLLIQFQNNGVVDDSQLPKDRFSAERLKGVDSTLKIQPAKLEDSAVYLCASSLGGDPLGRAFFGQGTRLTVV.

CDR3 amino acids: CASSLSLAGVDEQFF. The CDR3 DNA follows: TGTGCCAGCAGCTTAAGTCTAGCGGGAGTAGATGAGCAGTTCTTC. The chain joins TRBV7-3 to TRBJ2-1, with 10 bases fitting TRBD2. J gave up 8 bases and V 1 base, and 5 bases lay outside the gene matches. Germline CDR1 SGHTA, CDR2 FQGTGA. This CDR3 is 15 amino acids long.

The chain couples TRBV11-3 to TRBJ2-7; 8 bases fit TRBD1. CDR3 length: 14 residues. Germline lookup yields CDR1 SGHNT and CDR2 YENEEA. Trimming cost V 4 bases and J 6 bases; bases outside gene matches: 8. The CDR3 protein is CASSYRTGKFEQYF. CDR3 coding DNA: TGTGCCAGCAGCTACCGGACAGGGAAATTCGAGCAGTACTTC.

V usage is TRBV9 and J usage is TRBJ2-1; TRBD2 agrees at 9 bases. There are 15 residues in the CDR3. Germline CDR1 reads SGDLS; CDR2 reads YYNGEE. With V trimmed by 3 bases and J by 5 bases, 6 bases remained unmatched. CDR3 region: CASSGGLAINNEQFF. The CDR3 region has the DNA TGTGCCAGCAGCGGAGGACTAGCGATCAACAATGAGCAGTTCTTC.

The chain employs TRBV3-1 (or the pseudogene TRBV3-2) and TRBJ2-7, with 7 bases aligning to TRBD1. The CDR3 runs 15 residues. Germline-derived CDR1 and CDR2 are LGHDT and YNNKEL (reference sequence). V lost 6 bases and J lost 1; bases outside the gene matches: 9. The CDR3 loop reads CASSQRDRASYEQYF. CDR3 DNA: TGTGCCAGCAGTCAACGCGACAGGGCATCCTACGAGCAGTACTTC.